The 18 T cell receptor beta chains listed next were all sequenced from one sample in a study of Ad26.COV2.S vaccination and SARS-CoV-2 variants (dated by TCRdb to the early 2020s). The sample's treatment or condition label, in plain terms: 19 received Ad26.COV2.S at low or high dose, single or two shots; roughly five received placebo; per-sample allocation not given. Repertoires of vaccine and placebo recipients were sequenced from samples collected on day 63 after the first injection. Library creation used the immunoSEQ multiplex PCR assay. Here the immuneACCESS table is served through TCRdb, limited to in-frame sequences with V and J called. Missing clones are a known gap in these copies; in checked studies unresolved V genes cover under half, and the rest lacks a known reason. In this sample the table shows around 450,000 clones, 89% of which occur a single time. The top ten clonotypes cover about 2.5% of the sample.

Here the sequenced sample was peripheral blood, taken in a trial of Ad26.COV2.S vaccine versus placebo. These receptors were obtained from a person aged 18-60 years who received the Ad26.COV2.S COVID-19 vaccine or a placebo.

The chain couples TRBV19 to TRBJ2-1; weak D call: TRBD2 (6 bases). CDR1 and CDR2 (germline): LNHDA, SQIVND (reference sequence). This CDR3 spans 18 amino acids. V was cut by 3 bases and J by 3 bases, with 21 bases left in between. This CDR3 is CASSIGLGEASFYNEQFF. In DNA form, the CDR3 reads TGTGCCAGTAGTATCGGGCTCGGGGAGGCGAGTTTCTACAATGAGCAGTTCTTC. The full variable domain, with the rest looked up from reference TRBV19 and TRBJ2-1, is DGGITQSPKYLFRKEGQNVTLSCEQNLNHDAMYWYRQDPGQGLRLIYYSQIVNDFQKGDIAEGYSVSREKKESFPLTVTSAQKNPTAFYLCASSIGLGEASFYNEQFFGPGTRLTVL.

The rearrangement uses TRBV2 and TRBJ1-3; maybe TRBD1 (5 bases). Germline V gene data show CDR1 as SNHLY and CDR2 as FYNNEI. The CDR3 is 15 amino acids. Trimming cost V 0 bases and J 2 bases, with 8 bases left between them. The DNA for the CDR3 is TGTGCCAGCAGTGAAGCGTGGGGACCTGGAAACACCATATATTTT. Translation gives CASSEAWGPGNTIYF.

The genes are TRBV11-2 and TRBJ1-1; 11 bases align to TRBD1. The germline V gene encodes CDR1 SGHAT and CDR2 FQNNGV. Germline trimming cut 5 bases from V and 2 bases from J; bases unmatched to any gene: 4. The CDR3 sequence is 15 residues long. In DNA, the CDR3 is TGTGCCAGCAGCCTGGGGACAGGGGGAAACACTGAAGCTTTCTTT. It codes for CASSLGTGGNTEAFF. Full variable domain (rest looked up from reference TRBV11-2 and TRBJ1-1): EAGVAQSPRYKIIEKRQSVAFWCNPISGHATLYWYQQILGQGPKLLIQFQNNGVVDDSQLPKDRFSAERLKGVDSTLKIQPAKLEDSAVYLCASSLGTGGNTEAFFGQGTRLTVV.

The gene calls are TRBV4-3 and TRBJ2-1; TRBD2 matches at 11 bases. Germline V gene data show CDR1 as LGHNA and CDR2 as YSLEER. Trimming cost V 3 bases and J 0 bases; bases outside gene matches: 10. CDR3 length equals 19 residues. The CDR3 DNA is TGCGCCAGCAGCCACTTACTAGCGGGGGCCGCTATCTCCTACAATGAGCAGTTCTTC. Amino acid sequence: CASSHLLAGAAISYNEQFF.

The V and J genes are TRBV21-1 and TRBJ1-5. TRBV21-1 is a recognized pseudogene. This CDR3 has 15 residues. CDR3 in amino acids: CASSKRGRTHQPQHF. The DNA of the CDR3 is TGTGCCAGCAGCAAGAGGGGCAGAACCCATCAGCCCCAGCATTTT.

The J gene is TRBJ2-2, the V gene TRBV7-3; the D gene is possibly TRBD2 (6 bases). V was trimmed by 1 base and J by 1 base, leaving 10 bases between them. The length of the CDR3 is 16 residues. Germline V lookup: CDR1 SGHTA, CDR2 FQGTGA. CDR3 nucleotide sequence: TGTGCCAGCAGCTTAAATGCGGGACTGAACACCGGGGAGCTGTTTTTT. It codes for CASSLNAGLNTGELFF.

This chain connects TRBV4-2 to TRBJ1-2; no clear D. The CDR3 spans 15 residues. CDR1 and CDR2 (germline): LGHNA, YNFKEQ. The V end was cut by 1 base, the J end by 8 bases, with 17 bases between. The chain's CDR3 is CASSQGFGRREGYTF. CDR3 nucleotides: TGTGCCAGCAGCCAAGGCTTCGGACGGCGGGAGGGCTACACCTTC.

The J gene is TRBJ1-1, the V gene TRBV7-9, with D uncertain. Trimming removed 4 bases at V and 0 bases at J, with 9 bases between. Germline V lookup: CDR1 SEHNR, CDR2 FQNEAQ (reference sequence). The CDR3 runs to 14 residues. The CDR3 spells CASSWGYLNTEAFF. The CDR3 DNA reads as TGTGCCAGCAGCTGGGGATACCTGAACACTGAAGCTTTCTTT.

This chain links TRBV7-8 with TRBJ2-1, with D hard to call. This CDR3 has 11 amino acids. V was clipped by 5 bases and J by 11 bases, with 10 bases between them. Germline CDR1 is SGHVS and CDR2 is FQNEAQ. This CDR3 is CASSGQSQQFF. CDR3 in DNA: TGTGCCAGCAGCGGTCAAAGTCAGCAGTTCTTC.

DNA of the CDR3: TGCGCCAGCAGCCTATTTCACTCTGGGGCCAACGTCCTGACTTTC. It encodes CASSLFHSGANVLTF. This chain connects TRBV4-3 to TRBJ2-6, with D unclear. This CDR3 has 15 amino acids. CDR1 LGHNA and CDR2 YSLEER come from the germline V gene. The V end was cut by 4 bases, the J end by 0 bases, with 7 bases between.

CDR3 residues: CASSLSRDGRRQQLRGQYV. As DNA, the CDR3 is TGTGCCAGCAGTTTATCCCGGGACGGACGCAGGCAGCAACTACGAGGGCAGTACGTC. This rearrangement joins TRBV27 to TRBJ2-7; possibly TRBD1 or TRBD2 for D (5 bases each). Trimming stripped 0 bases from V and 9 bases from J, with 30 bases between. The CDR3 contains 19 residues. The germline V gene encodes CDR1 MNHEY and CDR2 SMNVEV (reference sequence).

This clone turned up a few times. V is TRBV14 and J is TRBJ2-3, with D perhaps matching TRBD2 (5 bases). Trimming shortened V by 2 bases and J by 2 bases, and 14 bases separated the two germline ends. Germline lookup yields CDR1 SGHDN and CDR2 FVKESK. The CDR3 is 16 amino acids. CDR3 amino acids: CASSQRLLTITDTQYF. CDR3 nucleotides: TGTGCCAGCAGCCAACGACTACTCACAATCACAGATACGCAGTATTTT.

This sequence joins TRBV4-2 and TRBJ1-6; D is possibly TRBD1 (5 bases). CDR1 LGHNA and CDR2 YNFKEQ come from the germline V gene. Trimming cost V 2 bases and J 7 bases, with 12 bases left between them. CDR3 length: 15 residues. The chain's CDR3 is CASSQQGRGNSPLHF. DNA of the CDR3: TGTGCCAGCAGCCAACAGGGACGGGGCAATTCACCCCTCCACTTT.

J is TRBJ1-6 and V is TRBV2; no firm D call. The CDR3 extends over 15 amino acids. V was cut by 4 bases and J by 7 bases, with 14 bases left in between. CDR1 SNHLY and CDR2 FYNNEI come from the germline V gene. The DNA for the CDR3 is TGTGCCAGCAGTGCGTTCGGCAGCATGAATTCACCCCTCCACTTT. Protein: CASSAFGSMNSPLHF. Drawing the rest from reference TRBV2 and TRBJ1-6, the complete variable domain is EPEVTQTPSHQVTQMGQEVILRCVPISNHLYFYWYRQILGQKVEFLVSFYNNEISEKSEIFDDQFSVERPDGSNFTLKIRSTKLEDSAMYFCASSAFGSMNSPLHFGNGTRLTVT.

The CDR3 DNA sequence: TGTGCCAGCAGCCCCCGGTCCGGGGGGGTACTGTTTTTT. Its protein product is CASSPRSGGVLFF. The chain links TRBV7-2 to TRBJ1-4; weak D call: TRBD1 (5 bases). Trimming took 5 bases from V and 13 from J, leaving 17 bases between them. From germline, CDR1 is SGHTA and CDR2 FQGNSA. This CDR3 region has 13 residues.

The genes are TRBV7-9 and TRBJ1-4; D possibly corresponds to TRBD1 (6 bases). This CDR3 is built from 15 residues. V lost 2 bases and J lost 3, with 10 bases in between. Germline CDR1 reads SEHNR; CDR2 reads FQNEAQ (reference sequence). The CDR3 reads CASSLWQGSNEKLFF. The DNA for the CDR3 is TGTGCCAGCAGCTTATGGCAGGGGTCTAATGAAAAACTGTTTTTT.

The table lists this clone with a count of one. The V and J genes are TRBV19 and TRBJ2-1; 8 nucleotides match TRBD2. The CDR3 loop spans 14 amino acids. The junction had 9 bases not matched to a gene; V was cut back by 6 bases and J by 8 bases. CDR1 is LNHDA, CDR2 SQIVND, per germline (reference sequence). The DNA for the CDR3 is TGTGCCAGTAGGAGCGGGAGTTGGATCCATGAGCAGTTCTTC. This sequence encodes CASRSGSWIHEQFF.

This clone was counted only a few times. This chain connects TRBV5-6 to TRBJ2-7; D call uncertain. The CDR3 extends over 11 amino acids. Trimming shortened V by 3 bases and J by 6 bases, and 7 bases separated the two germline ends. The V gene's germline CDR1 is SGHDT and CDR2 YYEEEE. CDR3 bases: TGTGCCAGCAGCTGGGGTGCCGAGCAGTACGTC. It is translated as CASSWGAEQYV.